The entry below describes one T cell receptor beta chain. Sequencing was performed with immunoSEQ multiplex PCR; in TCRdb, only in-frame clones are kept and a portion is missing. The profile shows more than 150,000 clones, about nine tenths of them singletons. The data belong to a study of blood T cell repertoires in COVID-19. Overall study: The United States, Italy and Spain were the sources of the acute and convalescent COVID-19 samples. Sources were T cells, B-cell-depleted T cells, or PBMCs; the material itself was cDNA or gDNA.

The CDR3 runs 13 residues. Germline trimming cut 6 bases from V and 6 bases from J; bases unmatched to any gene: 7. Per germline, CDR1 SGHTA and CDR2 FQGNSA. This TCR derives from a man aged 40-49 years with acute or convalescent COVID-19. Material: peripheral blood. The J gene is TRBJ2-7, the V gene TRBV7-2; 8 bases agree with TRBD1. The CDR3 sequence is CASRNAGGSEQYF. In DNA, the CDR3 is TGTGCCAGCAGGAATGCAGGGGGCAGCGAGCAGTACTTC.